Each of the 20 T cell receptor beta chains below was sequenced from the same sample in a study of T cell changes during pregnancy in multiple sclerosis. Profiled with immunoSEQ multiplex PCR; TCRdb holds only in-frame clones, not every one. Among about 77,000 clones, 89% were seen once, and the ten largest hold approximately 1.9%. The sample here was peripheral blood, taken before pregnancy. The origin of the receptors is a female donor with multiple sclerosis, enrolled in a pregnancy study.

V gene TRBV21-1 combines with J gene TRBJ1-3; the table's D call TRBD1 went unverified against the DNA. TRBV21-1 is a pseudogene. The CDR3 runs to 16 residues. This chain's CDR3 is CASSRRPWDRDGTIYF. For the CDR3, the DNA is TGTGCCAGCAGCCGACGCCCGTGGGACAGGGATGGCACCATATATTTT.

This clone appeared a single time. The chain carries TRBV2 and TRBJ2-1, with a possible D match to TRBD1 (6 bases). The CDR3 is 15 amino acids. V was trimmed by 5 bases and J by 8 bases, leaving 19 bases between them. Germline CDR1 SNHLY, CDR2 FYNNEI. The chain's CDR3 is CASSITGLVSHEQFF. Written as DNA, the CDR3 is TGTGCCAGCAGTATTACAGGGTTAGTAAGTCATGAGCAGTTCTTC.

Here the CDR3 DNA reads TGCAGTGCTAGAGGAGGCTACGAGCAGTACTTC. It encodes CSARGGYEQYF. The rearrangement joins TRBV20-1 to TRBJ2-7; no firm D call. This CDR3 is built from 11 residues. The germline gives CDR1 DFQATT, CDR2 SNEGSKA (reference sequence). V was pared by 1 base and J by 3 bases, with 4 bases between.

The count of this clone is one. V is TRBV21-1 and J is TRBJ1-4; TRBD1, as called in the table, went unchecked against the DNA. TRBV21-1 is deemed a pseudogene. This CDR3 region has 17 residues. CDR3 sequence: CASSEVPGQGWDEKLFF. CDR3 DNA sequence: TGTGCCAGCAGCGAAGTCCCGGGACAGGGGTGGGACGAAAAACTGTTTTTT.

The DNA for the CDR3 is TGTGCCAGCGGCCTGGGCCAGAGCTCTGGAAACACCATATATTTT. Translated: CASGLGQSSGNTIYF. The chain carries TRBV7-9 and TRBJ1-3; no firm D call. Germline CDR1 is SEHNR and CDR2 is FQNEAQ (reference sequence). This CDR3 comprises 15 residues. V lost 8 bases and J lost 0, with 14 bases in between.

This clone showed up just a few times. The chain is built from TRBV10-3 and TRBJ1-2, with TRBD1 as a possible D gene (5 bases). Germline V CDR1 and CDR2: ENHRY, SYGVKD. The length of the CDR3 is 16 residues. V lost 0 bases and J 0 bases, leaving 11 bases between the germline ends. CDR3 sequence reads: CAISESLGGTNYGYTF. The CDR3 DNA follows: TGTGCCATCAGTGAGTCGTTGGGGGGGACTAACTATGGCTACACCTTC.

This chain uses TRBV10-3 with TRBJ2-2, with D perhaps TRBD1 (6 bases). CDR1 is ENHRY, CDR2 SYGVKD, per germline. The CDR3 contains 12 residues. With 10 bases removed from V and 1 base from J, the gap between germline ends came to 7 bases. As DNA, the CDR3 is TGTGCCACGGGACAGAACACCGGGGAGCTGTTTTTT. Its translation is CATGQNTGELFF.

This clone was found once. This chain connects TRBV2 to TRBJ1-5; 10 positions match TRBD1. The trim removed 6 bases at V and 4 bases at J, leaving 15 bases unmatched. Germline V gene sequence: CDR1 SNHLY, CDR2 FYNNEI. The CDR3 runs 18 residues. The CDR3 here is CASRFEAGTGASNQPQHF. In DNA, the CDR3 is TGTGCCAGCAGGTTCGAGGCCGGGACAGGGGCTTCTAATCAGCCCCAGCATTTT.

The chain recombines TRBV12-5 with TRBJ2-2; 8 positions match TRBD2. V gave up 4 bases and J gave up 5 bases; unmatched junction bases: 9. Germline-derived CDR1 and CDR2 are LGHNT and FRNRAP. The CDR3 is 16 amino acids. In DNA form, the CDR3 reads TGTGCTAGTGGTTCGACAACTAGCGGTCGGACCGGGGAGCTGTTTTTT. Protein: CASGSTTSGRTGELFF.

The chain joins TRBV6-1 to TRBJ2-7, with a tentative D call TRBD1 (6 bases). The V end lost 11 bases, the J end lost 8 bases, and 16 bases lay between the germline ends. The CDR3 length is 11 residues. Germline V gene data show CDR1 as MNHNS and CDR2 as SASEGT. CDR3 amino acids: CAGITGNQQYF. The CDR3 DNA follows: TGTGCCGGAATAACAGGGAACCAGCAGTACTTC.

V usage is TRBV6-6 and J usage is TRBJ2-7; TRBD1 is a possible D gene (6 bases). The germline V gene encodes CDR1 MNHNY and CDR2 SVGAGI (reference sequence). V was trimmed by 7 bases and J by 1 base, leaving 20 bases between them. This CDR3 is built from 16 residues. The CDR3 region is CASNPGTPKDSYEQYF. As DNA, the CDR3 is TGTGCCAGCAACCCCGGGACACCAAAAGATTCCTACGAGCAGTACTTC.

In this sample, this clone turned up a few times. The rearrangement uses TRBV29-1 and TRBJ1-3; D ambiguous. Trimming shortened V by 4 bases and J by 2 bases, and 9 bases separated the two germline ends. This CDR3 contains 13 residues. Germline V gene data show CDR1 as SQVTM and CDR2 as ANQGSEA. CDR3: CSVVELTGNTIYF. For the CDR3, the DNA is TGCAGCGTTGTGGAGTTAACTGGAAACACCATATATTTT.

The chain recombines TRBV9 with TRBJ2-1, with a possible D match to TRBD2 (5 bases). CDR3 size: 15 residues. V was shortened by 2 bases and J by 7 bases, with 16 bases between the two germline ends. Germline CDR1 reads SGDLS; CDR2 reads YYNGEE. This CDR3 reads CASSVSRGYGNEQFF. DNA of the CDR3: TGTGCCAGCAGCGTTAGCCGGGGATACGGAAATGAGCAGTTCTTC.

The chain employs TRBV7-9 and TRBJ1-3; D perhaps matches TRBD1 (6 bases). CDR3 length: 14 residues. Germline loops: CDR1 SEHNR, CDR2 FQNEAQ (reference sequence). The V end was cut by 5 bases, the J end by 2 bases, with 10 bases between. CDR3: CASSRGQTGNTIYF. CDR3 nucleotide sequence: TGTGCCAGCAGCCGAGGACAGACTGGAAACACCATATATTTT. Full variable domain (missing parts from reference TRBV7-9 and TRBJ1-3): DTGVSQNPRHKITKRGQNVTFRCDPISEHNRLYWYRQTLGQGPEFLTYFQNEAQLEKSRLLSDRFSAERPKGSFSTLEIQRTEQGDSAMYLCASSRGQTGNTIYFGEGSWLTVV.

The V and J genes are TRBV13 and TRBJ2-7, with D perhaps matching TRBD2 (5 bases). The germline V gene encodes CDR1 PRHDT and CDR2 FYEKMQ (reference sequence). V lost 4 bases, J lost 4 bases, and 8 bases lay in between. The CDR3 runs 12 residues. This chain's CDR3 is CASSWRGYEQYF. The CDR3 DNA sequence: TGTGCCAGCAGCTGGAGAGGGTACGAGCAGTACTTC. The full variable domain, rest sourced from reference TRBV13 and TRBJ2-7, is AAGVIQSPRHLIKEKRETATLKCYPIPRHDTVYWYQQGPGQDPQFLISFYEKMQSDKGSIPDRFSAQQFSDYHSELNMSSLELGDSALYFCASSWRGYEQYFGPGTRLTVT.

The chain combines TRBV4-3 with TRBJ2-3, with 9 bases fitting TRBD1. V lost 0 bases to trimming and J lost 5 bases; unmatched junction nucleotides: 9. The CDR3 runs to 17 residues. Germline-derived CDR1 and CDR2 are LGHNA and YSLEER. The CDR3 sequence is CASSQDFRTGDGDTQYF. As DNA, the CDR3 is TGCGCCAGCAGCCAAGATTTCCGGACAGGGGATGGAGATACGCAGTATTTT.

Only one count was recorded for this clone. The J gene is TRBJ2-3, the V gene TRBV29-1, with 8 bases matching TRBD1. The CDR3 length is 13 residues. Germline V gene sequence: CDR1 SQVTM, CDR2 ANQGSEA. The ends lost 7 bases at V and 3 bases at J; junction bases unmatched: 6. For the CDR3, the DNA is TGCAGCGATTTTACAGGGGGGACAGATACGCAGTATTTT. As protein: CSDFTGGTDTQYF.

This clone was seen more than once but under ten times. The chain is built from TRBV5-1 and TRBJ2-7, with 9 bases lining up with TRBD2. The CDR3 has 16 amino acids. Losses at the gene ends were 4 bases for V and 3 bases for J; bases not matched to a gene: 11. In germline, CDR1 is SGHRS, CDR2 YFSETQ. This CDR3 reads CASSTKLAGAHYEQYF. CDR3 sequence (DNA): TGCGCCAGCAGCACGAAGTTAGCGGGGGCCCACTACGAGCAGTACTTC.

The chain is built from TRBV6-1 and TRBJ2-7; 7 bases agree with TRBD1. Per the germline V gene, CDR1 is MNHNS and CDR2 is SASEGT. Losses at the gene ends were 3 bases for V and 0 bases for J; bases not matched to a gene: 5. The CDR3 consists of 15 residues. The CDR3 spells CASSEIGTVSYEQYF. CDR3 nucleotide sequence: TGTGCCAGCAGTGAGATTGGGACAGTCTCCTACGAGCAGTACTTC.

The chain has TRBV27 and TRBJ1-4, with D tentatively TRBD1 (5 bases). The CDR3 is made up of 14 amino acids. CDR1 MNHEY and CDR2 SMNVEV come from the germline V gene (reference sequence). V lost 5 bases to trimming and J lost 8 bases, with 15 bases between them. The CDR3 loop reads CASSDSGSGEKLFF. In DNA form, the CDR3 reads TGTGCCAGCAGTGATTCAGGGTCGGGCGAAAAACTGTTTTTT. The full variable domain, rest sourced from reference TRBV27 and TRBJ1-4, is EAQVTQNPRYLITVTGKKLTVTCSQNMNHEYMSWYRQDPGLGLRQIYYSMNVEVTDKGDVPEGYKVSRKEKRNFPLILESPSPNQTSLYFCASSDSGSGEKLFFGSGTQLSVL.